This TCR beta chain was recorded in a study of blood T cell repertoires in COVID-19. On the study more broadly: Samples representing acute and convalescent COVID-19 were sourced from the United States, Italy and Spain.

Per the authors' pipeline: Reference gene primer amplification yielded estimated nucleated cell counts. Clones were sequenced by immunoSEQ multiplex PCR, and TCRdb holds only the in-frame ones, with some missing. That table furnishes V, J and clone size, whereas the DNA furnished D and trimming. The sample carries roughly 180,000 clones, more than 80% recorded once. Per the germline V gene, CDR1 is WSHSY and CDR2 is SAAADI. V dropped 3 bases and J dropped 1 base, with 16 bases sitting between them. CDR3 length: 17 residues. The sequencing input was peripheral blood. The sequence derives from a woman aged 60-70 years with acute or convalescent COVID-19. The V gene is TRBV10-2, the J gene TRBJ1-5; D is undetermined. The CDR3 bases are TGCGCCAGCAGTGATGAGGGCCGAAGGGTGAGCAATCAGCCCCAGCATTTT. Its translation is CASSDEGRRVSNQPQHF.